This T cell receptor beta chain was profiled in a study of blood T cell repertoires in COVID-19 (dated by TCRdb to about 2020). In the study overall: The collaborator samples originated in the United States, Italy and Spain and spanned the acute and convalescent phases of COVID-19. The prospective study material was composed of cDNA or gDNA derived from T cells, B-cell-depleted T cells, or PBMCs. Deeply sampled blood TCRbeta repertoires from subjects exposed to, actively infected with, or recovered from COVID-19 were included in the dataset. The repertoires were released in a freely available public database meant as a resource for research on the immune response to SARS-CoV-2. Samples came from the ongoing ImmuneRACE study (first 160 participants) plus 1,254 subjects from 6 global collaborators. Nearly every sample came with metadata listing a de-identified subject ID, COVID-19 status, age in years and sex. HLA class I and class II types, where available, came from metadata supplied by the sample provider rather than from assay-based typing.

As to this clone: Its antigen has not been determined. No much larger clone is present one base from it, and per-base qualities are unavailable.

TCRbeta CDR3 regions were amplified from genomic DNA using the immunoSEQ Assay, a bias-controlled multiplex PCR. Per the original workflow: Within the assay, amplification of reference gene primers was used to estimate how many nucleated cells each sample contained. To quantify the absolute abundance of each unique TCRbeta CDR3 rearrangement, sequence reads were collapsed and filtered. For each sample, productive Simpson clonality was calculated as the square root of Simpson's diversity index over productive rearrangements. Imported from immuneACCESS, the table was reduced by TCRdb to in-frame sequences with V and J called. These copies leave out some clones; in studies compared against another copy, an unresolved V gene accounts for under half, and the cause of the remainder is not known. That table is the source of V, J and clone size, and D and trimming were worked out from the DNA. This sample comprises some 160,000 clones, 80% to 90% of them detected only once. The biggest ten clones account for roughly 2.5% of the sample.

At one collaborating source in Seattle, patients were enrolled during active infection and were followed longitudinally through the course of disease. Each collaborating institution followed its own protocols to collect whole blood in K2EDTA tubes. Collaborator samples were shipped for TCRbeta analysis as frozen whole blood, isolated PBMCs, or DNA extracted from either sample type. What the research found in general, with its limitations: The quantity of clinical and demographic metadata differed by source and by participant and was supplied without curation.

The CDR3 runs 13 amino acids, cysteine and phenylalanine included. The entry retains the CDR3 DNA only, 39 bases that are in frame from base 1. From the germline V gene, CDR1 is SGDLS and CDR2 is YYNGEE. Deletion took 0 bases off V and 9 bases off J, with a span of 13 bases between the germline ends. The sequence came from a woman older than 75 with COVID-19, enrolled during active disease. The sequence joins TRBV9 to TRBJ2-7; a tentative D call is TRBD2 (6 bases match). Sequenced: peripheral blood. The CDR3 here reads CASSVDPSAGQYF. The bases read TGTGCCAGCAGCGTAGATCCTAGCGCGGGGCAGTACTTC.